The 10 T cell receptor beta chains in this list originate from one sample, sequenced in a study of shared clonotypes between healthy human individuals (TCRdb year 2020). The library was produced with the immunoSEQ multiplex PCR assay. This is the immuneACCESS table as TCRdb keeps it, with only in-frame sequences that have V and J called. A part of the clones is gone; compared with another copy, unresolved V genes explain less than half, and the rest is unexplained. In all, the sample holds 2 million to 2.5 million clones, and 85% to 95% of those were seen once. 1.7% of the sample comes from the top ten. For the CD8 naive samples, CD45RO-negative cells were positively selected for CCR7, yielding a CD45RA+CCR7+ population from which TemRA cells were excluded. Sequenced: naive CD8+ T cells from PBMCs. Interpreted using the paper, the cell subset or site label stands for: CD45RA+CCR7+. These receptors were collected from a man aged 18 to 30 in good health. Some clones in this sample may be carry-over from other donors' samples.

The chain joins TRBV19 to TRBJ1-1, with a tentative D call TRBD1 (5 bases). Deletions cut 3 bases from V and 0 bases from J, with 14 bases between. The V gene's germline CDR1 is LNHDA and CDR2 SQIVND (reference sequence). The CDR3 spans 16 residues. The CDR3 sequence: CASSMSSGSLNTEAFF. The CDR3, as DNA: TGTGCCAGTAGTATGAGCTCAGGGAGCTTGAACACTGAAGCTTTCTTT. The whole variable domain, remainder taken from reference TRBV19 and TRBJ1-1, is DGGITQSPKYLFRKEGQNVTLSCEQNLNHDAMYWYRQDPGQGLRLIYYSQIVNDFQKGDIAEGYSVSREKKESFPLTVTSAQKNPTAFYLCASSMSSGSLNTEAFFGQGTRLTVV.

This clone was observed once. The genes are TRBV5-8 and TRBJ1-1, with D hard to call. CDR3 length equals 9 residues. Per the germline V gene, CDR1 is SGHTS and CDR2 is YDEGEE. Trimming left V 3 bases short and J 11 bases short, with 5 bases between. The CDR3 sequence is CASSWRAFF. CDR3 sequence (DNA): TGTGCCAGCAGCTGGCGGGCTTTCTTT. Looking up the rest from reference TRBV5-8 and TRBJ1-1 gives the full variable domain: EAGVTQSPTHLIKTRGQQATLRCSPISGHTSVYWYQQALGLGLQFLLWYDEGEERNRGNFPPRFSGRQFPNYSSELNVNALELEDSALYLCASSWRAFFGQGTRLTVV.

Of note for this clone: At the DNA level, this CDR3 is encoded by other sequences in the same sample as well. The chain carries TRBV9 and TRBJ2-3; a weak D match, TRBD2 (6 bases). V was clipped by 2 bases and J by 0 bases, with 10 bases between them. Germline V gene lookup returns CDR1 SGDLS and CDR2 YYNGEE. This CDR3 is built from 15 residues. CDR3 coding DNA: TGTGCCAGCAGCGTTGGGGGGTTGAGCACAGATACGCAGTATTTT. It translates to CASSVGGLSTDTQYF.

The chain combines TRBV5-8 with TRBJ2-5; 16 bases map to TRBD2. V shed 0 bases, J shed 5 bases, and the junction held 7 bases outside the gene matches. Germline CDR1 and CDR2: SGHTS and YDEGEE. This CDR3 has 18 amino acids. CDR3 DNA: TGTGCCAGCAGCTTGGCGGGACTAGCGGGAGGGCCCCGGGAGACCCAGTACTTC. It yields the protein CASSLAGLAGGPRETQYF.

The V and J genes are TRBV4-1 and TRBJ2-2; no definite D call. The CDR3 is 12 amino acids. Germline assignment: CDR1 MGHRA and CDR2 YSYEKL. The V end lost 3 bases, the J end lost 6 bases, and 5 bases lay between the germline ends. CDR3 protein: CASSHPAGELFF. CDR3 nucleotide sequence: TGCGCCAGCAGCCACCCGGCCGGGGAGCTGTTTTTT.

The chain recombines TRBV14 with TRBJ1-2; 10 bases are shared with TRBD1. The germline CDR1 and CDR2 sequences are SGHDN and FVKESK. The junction had 7 bases not matched to a gene; V was cut back by 5 bases and J by 7 bases. The CDR3 has 14 residues. CDR3 DNA sequence: TGTGCCAGCAGCTTCGACAGGGGGCTTCGTGGCTACACCTTC. It specifies CASSFDRGLRGYTF. The whole variable domain, remainder taken from reference TRBV14 and TRBJ1-2, is EAGVTQFPSHSVIEKGQTVTLRCDPISGHDNLYWYRRVMGKEIKFLLHFVKESKQDESGMPNNRFLAERTGGTYSTLKVQPAELEDSGVYFCASSFDRGLRGYTFGSGTRLTVV.

This clone turned up a few times. At the DNA level, this CDR3 is encoded by other sequences in the same sample as well. This chain links TRBV28 with TRBJ1-1; maybe TRBD1 (5 bases). Germline V lookup: CDR1 MDHEN, CDR2 SYDVKM. Deletions cut 6 bases from V and 3 bases from J, with 8 bases between. CDR3 length: 12 residues. The CDR3 loop is CASSPGDTEAFF. The DNA of the CDR3 is TGTGCCAGCAGCCCGGGGGACACTGAAGCTTTCTTT.

The chain employs TRBV27 and TRBJ2-7, with 12 bases that match TRBD2. The V gene end was trimmed by 5 bases and the J gene end by 5 bases; junction bases not matched to a gene: 7. This CDR3 contains 15 residues. Germline V lookup: CDR1 MNHEY, CDR2 SMNVEV (reference sequence). The DNA of the CDR3 is TGTGCCAGCAGTACCCGGCCTAGCGGGAGGGACGAGCAGTACTTC. Translation: CASSTRPSGRDEQYF.

The chain joins TRBV7-9 to TRBJ2-3, with a weak D call TRBD2 (6 bases). This CDR3 has 15 residues. V lost 5 bases and J lost 4, with 16 bases in between. Germline-derived CDR1 and CDR2 are SEHNR and FQNEAQ (reference sequence). In DNA form, the CDR3 reads TGTGCCAGCAGCGGTTTCTCGAGGGAGGCAGATACGCAGTATTTT. Amino acids: CASSGFSREADTQYF.

This clone was seen only once. The chain combines TRBV29-1 with TRBJ2-1; TRBD2 matches at 10 bases. This CDR3 contains 16 residues. The trim removed 2 bases at V and 3 bases at J, leaving 7 bases unmatched. The germline V gene has CDR1 SQVTM and CDR2 ANQGSEA. The CDR3: CSVESPLAGVYNEQFF. CDR3 nucleotides: TGCAGCGTTGAAAGCCCCCTAGCGGGAGTCTACAATGAGCAGTTCTTC.